This entry is about one TCR beta chain. What it binds is not known. Cells stained for CD3, CD4, CD8, CD45RA and CD27 were sorted into four subsets. This sample is drawn from a study of naive and memory T cell subsets. Study results and caveats: A few larger clonotypes appeared in naive repertoires, especially CD8, possibly memory cells re-expressing CD45RA.

An equimolar mix of two oligonucleotides served as the beta constant-region primer for TRBC1 and TRBC2. The ligated cDNA underwent four PCR rounds using SP2 and nested alpha and beta constant-region primers. TCRdb recomputed calls from the UMI-ligation and nested PCR reads with MiXCR, one row per CDR3 protein. The sample contains over 100,000 distinct CDR3 sequences, roughly 15% of which appear only once. The germline V and J ends were trimmed by 3 bases and 4 bases, with 14 bases remaining between them. CDR3 length: 16 residues. Germline values: CDR1 KGHDR, CDR2 SFDVKD. The chain carries TRBV24-1 and TRBJ2-2, with D unresolved. This receptor was taken from a human donor in good health. Specimen: naive CD8+ T cells from blood. The DNA of the CDR3 is TGTGCCACCAGTGATCGGGCCCCGAAATTCACCGGGGAGCTGTTTTTT. The encoded protein is CATSDRAPKFTGELFF.